A single sample gave rise to the 20 T cell receptor beta chains below, sequenced in a study of blood T cell repertoires in COVID-19. Data came from immunoSEQ multiplex PCR; TCRdb stores just in-frame clones and leaves some out. Of approximately 270,000 clones in the sample, about nine tenths are singletons; the top ten hold around 1.8%. The sequencing input was PBMCs or T cells enriched from blood (not recorded which). These TCRs come from a man aged 35 to 55 who had recovered from COVID-19.

DNA for the CDR3: TGTGCCAGCAGCTTGTGGGACAGGGCTGACGAGCAGTTCTTC. Its translation: CASSLWDRADEQFF. The chain employs TRBV5-4 and TRBJ2-1; 9 bases are shared with TRBD1. CDR3 length: 14 residues. The germline V gene encodes CDR1 SGHNT and CDR2 YYREEE (reference sequence). V lost 1 base to trimming and J lost 10 bases; unmatched junction nucleotides: 6. The whole variable domain, filled in from reference TRBV5-4 and TRBJ2-1, reads ETGVTQSPTHLIKTRGQQVTLRCSSQSGHNTVSWYQQALGQGPQFIFQYYREEENGRGNFPPRFSGLQFPNYSSELNVNALELDDSALYLCASSLWDRADEQFFGPGTRLTVL.

A few counts support this clone. J is TRBJ2-3 and V is TRBV10-3; TRBD2 aligns across 12 bases. From germline, CDR1 is ENHRY and CDR2 SYGVKD. V shed 4 bases and J 3 bases; nucleotides not matched to a gene: 11. CDR3 length: 18 residues. The CDR3 nucleotides read TGTGCCATCAGTGCGACGGAACTAGCGGGGGGACTTACAGATACGCAGTATTTT. This gives the protein CAISATELAGGLTDTQYF.

The CDR3 reads CASSTGTSGGNTQYF. The CDR3 nucleotides are TGTGCCAGTAGTACCGGGACTAGCGGGGGTAATACGCAGTATTTT. This rearrangement joins TRBV19 to TRBJ2-3, with 14 nucleotides matching TRBD2. CDR3 length: 15 amino acids. Germline CDR1 and CDR2: LNHDA and SQIVND (reference sequence). The junction had 4 bases not matched to a gene; V was cut back by 4 bases and J by 7 bases.

This chain links TRBV27 with TRBJ2-7, with D perhaps matching TRBD2 (5 bases). V lost 5 bases and J 6 bases, leaving 20 bases between the germline ends. Germline V gives CDR1 MNHEY, CDR2 SMNVEV (reference sequence). This CDR3 contains 15 residues. The CDR3 loop is CASSPQWRTGSEQYF. In DNA, the CDR3 is TGTGCCAGCAGTCCCCAGTGGAGGACCGGAAGCGAGCAGTACTTC.

The CDR3 DNA is TGTGCCAGCAGCTTAGAGGCGGGAGTTTATCACAATGAGCAGTTCTTC. As protein: CASSLEAGVYHNEQFF. The chain joins TRBV7-2 to TRBJ2-1, with 7 bases aligning to TRBD2. Trimming cost V 1 base and J 5 bases; bases outside gene matches: 8. The length of the CDR3 is 16 residues. Germline CDR1 reads SGHTA; CDR2 reads FQGNSA.

The rearrangement uses TRBV7-8 and TRBJ2-3; possibly TRBD1 for D (6 bases). V was pared by 1 base and J by 4 bases, with 12 bases between. The CDR3 runs 15 residues. CDR1 is SGHVS and CDR2 is FQNEAQ in the germline V gene. CDR3 sequence (DNA): TGTGCCAGCAGCTTAGGACAGGAGTCGGCAGATACGCAGTATTTT. Residues: CASSLGQESADTQYF.

The chain has TRBV5-8 and TRBJ1-2, with no clear D. V was pared by 2 bases and J by 7 bases, with 9 bases between. In germline, CDR1 is SGHTS, CDR2 YDEGEE. The CDR3 totals 12 residues. In nucleotides, the CDR3 is TGTGCCAGCAGCTTTCAGGATTCTGGCTACACCTTC. Translating gives CASSFQDSGYTF.

The chain links TRBV5-4 to TRBJ2-3; 9 bases map to TRBD2. Losses at the gene ends were 0 bases for V and 4 bases for J; bases not matched to a gene: 12. Germline CDR1 and CDR2: SGHNT and YYREEE (reference sequence). The CDR3 runs 18 residues. The CDR3 is CASSLGRLADPAADTQYF. For the CDR3, the DNA is TGTGCCAGCAGCTTGGGACGACTAGCGGACCCCGCAGCAGATACGCAGTATTTT.

This clone was observed a handful of times. V usage is TRBV9 and J usage is TRBJ2-6; D is perhaps TRBD2 (6 bases). Germline loops: CDR1 SGDLS, CDR2 YYNGEE. V lost 0 bases, J lost 3 bases, and 16 bases lay in between. The CDR3 loop spans 18 amino acids. The CDR3 region has the DNA TGTGCCAGCAGCGTAGAGGGACGGGAGAGAGGTGGGGCCAACGTCCTGACTTTC. It codes for CASSVEGRERGGANVLTF.

The chain links TRBV18 to TRBJ1-3; the D gene is possibly TRBD1 (5 bases). Trimming removed 6 bases from V and 2 bases from J, with 8 bases in between. The CDR3 totals 13 residues. CDR1 is KGHSH, CDR2 LQKENI, per germline. The CDR3 here is CASSPGPGNTIYF. CDR3 nucleotides: TGTGCCAGCTCCCCAGGGCCTGGAAACACCATATATTTT.

This clone was found a few times. The chain has TRBV9 and TRBJ1-2, with TRBD1 as a possible D gene (5 bases). The V gene lost 3 bases and the J gene lost 1 base, with 7 bases spanning the gap. This CDR3 is 13 amino acids long. Per the germline V gene, CDR1 is SGDLS and CDR2 is YYNGEE. The DNA of the CDR3 is TGTGCCAGCAGCGCCGGGGGTAACTATGGCTACACCTTC. Translated, it gives CASSAGGNYGYTF.

The CDR3 nucleotides read TGTGCCAGCAGCCTTTACAGGAACACTGAAGCTTTCTTT. This encodes CASSLYRNTEAFF. The gene calls are TRBV3-1 (or the pseudogene TRBV3-2) and TRBJ1-1; the D is unclear. CDR1 and CDR2 (germline): LGHDT, YNNKEL (reference sequence). The CDR3 is made up of 13 amino acids. Trimming cost V 4 bases and J 1 base, with 7 bases left between them.

V gene TRBV28 combines with J gene TRBJ1-2, with TRBD1 as a possible D gene (5 bases). The germline CDR1 and CDR2 sequences are MDHEN and SYDVKM. V was pared by 0 bases and J by 0 bases, with 17 bases between. CDR3 length: 18 residues. Here the CDR3 reads CASSLWGPYSKANYGYTF. The CDR3, as DNA: TGTGCCAGCAGTTTATGGGGGCCCTACTCTAAAGCTAACTATGGCTACACCTTC.

This chain uses TRBV18 with TRBJ1-2; 9 bases map to TRBD1. The J segment lost 4 bases and the V segment lost 4 bases, leaving 1 base of the junction unmatched. Germline V lookup: CDR1 KGHSH, CDR2 LQKENI. CDR3 length equals 13 residues. CDR3 sequence (DNA): TGTGCCAGCTCACAACAGGGGGCCTATGGCTACACCTTC. Translation: CASSQQGAYGYTF.

The J gene is TRBJ2-2, the V gene TRBV6-5, with a tentative D call TRBD1 (5 bases). The V and J ends lost 6 bases and 2 bases respectively, with 10 bases between them. The CDR3 contains 14 residues. The V gene's germline CDR1 is MNHEY and CDR2 SVGAGI. This CDR3 is CASSFDRNTGELFF. The CDR3 DNA sequence: TGTGCCAGCAGCTTCGACAGAAACACCGGGGAGCTGTTTTTT.

The chain combines TRBV14 with TRBJ1-1; the D is unclear. Germline V gene lookup returns CDR1 SGHDN and CDR2 FVKESK. The V end lost 4 bases, the J end lost 10 bases, and 19 bases lay between the germline ends. CDR3 length: 14 residues. The CDR3 DNA sequence: TGTGCCAGCAGCCGAGGCTTAGCCCCCGTGGGAGCTTTCTTT. Protein sequence: CASSRGLAPVGAFF.

By share, this clone ranks as medium-sized (0.01 to 0.1%). The rearrangement uses TRBV29-1 and TRBJ2-1; the D is unclear. Trimming pared 3 bases from V and 0 bases from J, leaving 9 bases between. Germline-derived CDR1 and CDR2 are SQVTM and ANQGSEA. The CDR3 runs 14 residues. CDR3 in DNA: TGCAGCGTTGAGGGCCCATTCTCCTACAATGAGCAGTTCTTC. Encoded protein: CSVEGPFSYNEQFF.

The chain uses TRBV7-2 and TRBJ1-1; 7 bases are shared with TRBD1. Trimming at V came to 1 base and at J to 3 bases, leaving 5 bases not matched to a gene. Germline V gives CDR1 SGHTA, CDR2 FQGNSA. The CDR3 runs 15 residues. CDR3 in amino acids: CASSLVAGGDTEAFF. The CDR3 DNA is TGTGCCAGCAGCTTAGTCGCAGGGGGTGACACTGAAGCTTTCTTT.

The chain combines TRBV7-9 with TRBJ1-1, with 12 bases lining up with TRBD1. V was clipped by 1 base and J by 8 bases; unmatched bases: 2. Germline-derived CDR1 and CDR2 are SEHNR and FQNEAQ (reference sequence). The CDR3 runs 14 residues. DNA of the CDR3: TGTGCCAGCAGCTTAGGGGGGACAGGGGGCGAAGCTTTCTTT. Protein: CASSLGGTGGEAFF.

The gene calls are TRBV7-8 and TRBJ2-7; D not resolved. Germline V gene data show CDR1 as SGHVS and CDR2 as FQNEAQ. This CDR3 spans 11 amino acids. Deletions cut 0 bases from V and 7 bases from J, with 4 bases between. The CDR3, as DNA: TGTGCCAGCAGCTTAGCCGTGGAGCAGTACTTC. The encoded protein is CASSLAVEQYF.